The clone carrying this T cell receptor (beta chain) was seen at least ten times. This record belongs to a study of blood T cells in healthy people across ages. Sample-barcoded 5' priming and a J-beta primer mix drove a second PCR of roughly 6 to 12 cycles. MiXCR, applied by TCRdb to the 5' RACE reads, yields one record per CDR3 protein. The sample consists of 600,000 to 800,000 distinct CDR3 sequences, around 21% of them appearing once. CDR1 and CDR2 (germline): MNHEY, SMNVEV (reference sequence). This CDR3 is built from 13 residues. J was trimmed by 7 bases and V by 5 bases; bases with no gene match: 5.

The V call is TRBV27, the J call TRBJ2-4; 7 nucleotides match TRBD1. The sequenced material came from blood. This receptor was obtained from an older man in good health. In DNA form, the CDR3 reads TGTGCCAGCAGTCCCGGGACAGTCAACATTCAGTACTTC. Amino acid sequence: CASSPGTVNIQYF.